The 28 T cell receptor beta chains reported below all come from one sample, sequenced in a study of T cell responses to AZD1222 COVID-19 vaccine. TCRdb's table, derived via immunoSEQ multiplex PCR, lists solely in-frame clones and lacks some. Among some 120,000 clones, 90% to 95% were seen once, and the ten largest hold approximately 3%. The source was peripheral blood, collected on day 0 of AZD1222 vaccination. These receptors were taken from an adult in good health.

This sequence joins TRBV6-4 and TRBJ2-2; 11 bases line up with TRBD2. This CDR3 has 15 residues. CDR1 and CDR2 (germline): MRHNA, SNTAGT. The V gene end was trimmed by 6 bases and the J gene end by 1 base; junction bases not matched to a gene: 1. CDR3 region: CASSGTSGNTGELFF. In nucleotides, the CDR3 is TGTGCCAGCAGCGGGACTAGCGGGAACACCGGGGAGCTGTTTTTT.

This chain joins TRBV21-1 and TRBJ2-1; the table gives TRBD2 as D, unverified against the DNA. TRBV21-1 is a pseudogene segment. The CDR3 loop spans 16 amino acids. CDR3 loop: CASREGLAGSYNEQFF. The DNA of the CDR3 is TGTGCCAGCAGAGAAGGACTAGCGGGATCATACAATGAGCAGTTCTTC.

The rearrangement links TRBV5-6 to TRBJ1-2, with unresolved D. Germline lookup yields CDR1 SGHDT and CDR2 YYEEEE. Trimming left V 5 bases short and J 1 base short, with 9 bases between. The CDR3 length is 13 residues. CDR3 DNA: TGTGCCAGCAGATTCCAAGTTAACTATGGCTACACCTTC. It codes for CASRFQVNYGYTF.

J is TRBJ1-2 and V is TRBV27, with 8 positions matching TRBD1. The CDR3 length is 13 residues. Germline CDR1 and CDR2: MNHEY and SMNVEV (reference sequence). Trimming took 8 bases from V and 4 from J; bases not matched to a gene: 6. For the CDR3, the DNA is TGTGCCAGCTCCGACAGGGGCATCTATGGCTACACCTTC. Translating gives CASSDRGIYGYTF.

CDR3: CAWSINTVNTEAFF. CDR3 DNA sequence: TGTGCCTGGAGCATAAACACCGTGAACACTGAAGCTTTCTTT. This chain connects TRBV30 to TRBJ1-1, with unresolved D. Trimming took 3 bases from V and 0 from J, leaving 11 bases between them. Germline lookup yields CDR1 GTSNPN and CDR2 SVGIG (reference sequence). CDR3 length: 14 residues.

The rearrangement links TRBV13 to TRBJ2-3; the D gene is possibly TRBD1 (6 bases). This CDR3 region has 13 residues. Trimming pared 11 bases from V and 2 bases from J, leaving 14 bases between. Germline loops: CDR1 PRHDT, CDR2 FYEKMQ (reference sequence). The CDR3 DNA reads as TGTGCCTCGAAACAGGGATACACAGATACGCAGTATTTT. Amino acids: CASKQGYTDTQYF. The full variable domain, in which reference TRBV13 and TRBJ2-3 provide the parts outside the CDR3, is AAGVIQSPRHLIKEKRETATLKCYPIPRHDTVYWYQQGPGQDPQFLISFYEKMQSDKGSIPDRFSAQQFSDYHSELNMSSLELGDSALYFCASKQGYTDTQYFGPGTRLTVL.

This chain connects TRBV3-1 (or the pseudogene TRBV3-2) to TRBJ2-5; 8 nucleotides line up with TRBD2. Germline lookup yields CDR1 LGHDT and CDR2 YNNKEL (reference sequence). The CDR3 spans 14 residues. The junction had 7 bases not matched to a gene; V was cut back by 8 bases and J by 2 bases. The CDR3 DNA sequence: TGTGCCAGCGCCCGGACGGGGGGGCAAGAGACCCAGTACTTC. Amino acids: CASARTGGQETQYF.

The V gene is TRBV6-5, the J gene TRBJ1-2; the D is unclear. V lost 2 bases and J lost 6, with 4 bases in between. CDR1 MNHEY and CDR2 SVGAGI come from the germline V gene. The CDR3 covers 11 residues. The CDR3 spells CASSYGHGYTF. The CDR3 coding sequence is TGTGCCAGCAGTTACGGACATGGCTACACCTTC.

The chain couples TRBV2 to TRBJ1-2; D is ambiguous. With 2 bases removed from V and 1 base from J, the gap between germline ends came to 8 bases. The CDR3 is 14 residues long. Germline CDR1 and CDR2: SNHLY and FYNNEI. The CDR3 region is CASSERTDNYGYTF. The DNA of the CDR3 is TGTGCCAGCAGTGAACGCACAGATAACTATGGCTACACCTTC.

The CDR3: CASTLPQGQKLFF. The CDR3 region has the DNA TGTGCCAGCACCCTACCCCAGGGACAGAAGCTGTTTTTT. The chain couples TRBV11-2 to TRBJ1-4; TRBD1 matches at 7 bases. The length of the CDR3 is 13 residues. With 7 bases clipped from V and 14 bases from J, the junction kept 13 bases outside the gene matches. CDR1 and CDR2 (germline): SGHAT, FQNNGV.

The chain recombines TRBV19 with TRBJ2-7; TRBD1 agrees at 12 bases. The J segment lost 5 bases and the V segment lost 6 bases, leaving 8 bases of the junction unmatched. CDR3 length: 15 residues. Germline CDR1 reads LNHDA; CDR2 reads SQIVND (reference sequence). The CDR3 DNA sequence: TGTGCCAGTAGCATCACCGGGACAGGGGGCAACGAGCAGTACTTC. Translating it yields CASSITGTGGNEQYF.

This clone was detected once. This sequence joins TRBV5-3 and TRBJ1-5; no clear D gene. TRBV5-3 is assigned to the ORF class and has an uncertain function. Trimming left V 4 bases short and J 6 bases short, with 17 bases between. The CDR3 totals 15 residues. CDR3 sequence (DNA): TGTGCCAGAAGCCTGCGGGTCCCAAGGTCTCAGCCCCAGCATTTT. Amino acids: CARSLRVPRSQPQHF.

The genes are TRBV18 and TRBJ1-5; D call uncertain. V gave up 2 bases and J gave up 3 bases, with 5 bases separating them. CDR1 KGHSH and CDR2 LQKENI come from the germline V gene. CDR3 size: 13 residues. The CDR3 sequence is CASSPMDNQPQHF. Here the CDR3 DNA reads TGTGCCAGCTCACCAATGGACAATCAGCCCCAGCATTTT.

J is TRBJ1-2 and V is TRBV29-1; TRBD1 matches at 7 bases. The CDR3 is 13 residues long. With 4 bases clipped from V and 7 bases from J, the junction kept 9 bases outside the gene matches. In germline, CDR1 is SQVTM, CDR2 ANQGSEA. The DNA of the CDR3 is TGCAGCGTTGGGGTCGGCAGGGGGGCTGGCTACACCTTC. It encodes CSVGVGRGAGYTF. Full variable domain (rest looked up from reference TRBV29-1 and TRBJ1-2): SAVISQKPSRDICQRGTSLTIQCQVDSQVTMMFWYRQQPGQSLTLIATANQGSEATYESGFVIDKFPISRPNLTFSTLTVSNMSPEDSSIYLCSVGVGRGAGYTFGSGTRLTVV.

V is TRBV10-1 and J is TRBJ2-1, with 12 bases fitting TRBD2. Unmatched junction bases numbered 14, after V lost 3 bases and J lost 5 bases. CDR1 and CDR2 from the germline V gene are WNHNN and SYGVQD (reference sequence). This CDR3 region has 19 residues. CDR3 DNA sequence: TGCGCCAGCAGTGATAGGACTAGCGGGACTCCCCAGGCTGACAATGAGCAGTTCTTC. It codes for CASSDRTSGTPQADNEQFF.

The gene calls are TRBV7-9 and TRBJ2-7; D is possibly TRBD2 (5 bases). Trimming took off 5 bases at V and 5 bases at J, with 19 bases between the two ends. The CDR3 spans 15 residues. The germline V gene encodes CDR1 SEHNR and CDR2 FQNEAQ (reference sequence). This CDR3 reads CASSTPYTSGNEQYF. DNA of the CDR3: TGTGCCAGCAGCACCCCCTACACCTCGGGGAACGAGCAGTACTTC.

This chain uses TRBV9 with TRBJ2-1; 14 nucleotides align to TRBD2. Germline V lookup: CDR1 SGDLS, CDR2 YYNGEE. This CDR3 spans 16 amino acids. The V and J ends lost 4 bases and 9 bases, in that order; junction bases with no gene match: 9. DNA of the CDR3: TGTGCCAGCAGCACTCCGGGACTAGCGGGAGCCGGTGAGCAGTTCTTC. The encoded protein is CASSTPGLAGAGEQFF.

The rearrangement joins TRBV10-3 to TRBJ2-1; maybe TRBD2 (6 bases). The V end was cut by 2 bases, the J end by 2 bases, with 10 bases between. Germline loops: CDR1 ENHRY, CDR2 SYGVKD. The CDR3 totals 15 residues. CDR3 sequence reads: CAISEGAGPYNEQFF. The CDR3, as DNA: TGTGCCATCAGTGAGGGTGCGGGGCCCTACAATGAGCAGTTCTTC.

In its sample, this clone was seen once. This chain joins TRBV4-1 and TRBJ2-1; no reliable D call. This CDR3 has 13 amino acids. V was cut by 3 bases and J by 6 bases, with 9 bases left in between. CDR1 and CDR2 from the germline V gene are MGHRA and YSYEKL. DNA of the CDR3: TGCGCCAGCAGCCACGTCCTTGCCAATGAGCAGTTCTTC. Protein: CASSHVLANEQFF.

The chain recombines TRBV7-2 with TRBJ1-2; D ambiguous. This CDR3 is 11 amino acids long. Trimming cost V 2 bases and J 10 bases, with 8 bases left between them. Germline-derived CDR1 and CDR2 are SGHTA and FQGNSA. The CDR3 coding sequence is TGTGCCAGCAGCTTATATTCCGACTACACCTTC. The encoded protein is CASSLYSDYTF.

V and J are TRBV30 and TRBJ1-1; D not certain. Germline CDR1 GTSNPN, CDR2 SVGIG (reference sequence). Trimming removed 0 bases from V and 7 bases from J, with 15 bases in between. There are 14 residues in the CDR3. The CDR3 is CAWSVRLLEGEAFF. The CDR3 bases are TGTGCCTGGAGTGTACGACTCCTGGAGGGTGAAGCTTTCTTT.

V gene TRBV7-2 combines with J gene TRBJ1-1, with D possibly TRBD1 on 5 matching bases. This CDR3 has 15 amino acids. CDR1 SGHTA and CDR2 FQGNSA come from the germline V gene. V was cut by 1 base and J by 1 base, with 10 bases left in between. The CDR3 DNA reads as TGTGCCAGCAGCTTAGGGGGGTTGGGGAACACTGAAGCTTTCTTT. Amino acid sequence: CASSLGGLGNTEAFF.

This chain joins TRBV18 and TRBJ2-5; 14 positions match TRBD2. The germline CDR1 and CDR2 sequences are KGHSH and LQKENI. After removal of 6 bases from V and 8 bases from J, the junction contained 5 bases not matched to a gene. The CDR3 loop spans 14 amino acids. The CDR3 here is CASSLTSGGATQYF. The CDR3 bases are TGTGCCAGCTCTCTGACTAGCGGGGGGGCAACCCAGTACTTC.

CDR3 protein: CSVEPGQGWSVNTEAFF. The CDR3 bases are TGCAGCGTTGAGCCGGGACAGGGGTGGTCGGTTAACACTGAAGCTTTCTTT. The V gene is TRBV29-1, the J gene TRBJ1-1; 10 bases are shared with TRBD1. The CDR3 consists of 17 residues. Germline trimming cut 3 bases from V and 2 bases from J; bases unmatched to any gene: 12. Per germline, CDR1 SQVTM and CDR2 ANQGSEA.

The chain has TRBV10-3 and TRBJ2-1; 11 nucleotides match TRBD2. Trimming removed 6 bases from V and 0 bases from J; junction bases left unmatched: 4. Germline values: CDR1 ENHRY, CDR2 SYGVKD. The CDR3 spans 16 residues. CDR3 protein: CAIRTSGASSYNEQFF. CDR3 sequence (DNA): TGTGCCATCAGGACTAGCGGGGCTAGCTCCTACAATGAGCAGTTCTTC.

This rearrangement joins TRBV6-5 to TRBJ1-1; D remains unclear. Trimming removed 6 bases at V and 3 bases at J, with 8 bases between. The CDR3 sequence is 12 residues long. Germline CDR1 MNHEY, CDR2 SVGAGI. DNA for the CDR3: TGTGCCAGCAGCCGGGGTGACACTGAAGCTTTCTTT. Its protein product is CASSRGDTEAFF.

V is TRBV5-1 and J is TRBJ2-7, with 8 bases lining up with TRBD2. With V trimmed by 3 bases and J by 4 bases, 9 bases remained unmatched. Germline CDR1 SGHRS, CDR2 YFSETQ. This CDR3 is built from 15 residues. CDR3 DNA: TGCGCCAGCAGCTCACCGGGACTAGGGGGTTACGAGCAGTACTTC. Its translation: CASSSPGLGGYEQYF.

This clone turned up a few times. The J gene is TRBJ2-1, the V gene TRBV6-5, with D perhaps matching TRBD2 (5 bases). The CDR3 is 16 amino acids. Trimming stripped 2 bases from V and 4 bases from J, with 15 bases between. The germline V gene has CDR1 MNHEY and CDR2 SVGAGI. The CDR3 spells CASSYASGTRYNEQFF. The CDR3, as DNA: TGTGCCAGCAGTTACGCAAGCGGAACTAGATACAATGAGCAGTTCTTC.